The 6 T cell receptor beta chains below were found in one sample sequenced in a study of T cell responses to AZD1222 COVID-19 vaccine (dated by TCRdb to about 2021). Library prep was done by the immunoSEQ multiplex PCR assay. TCRdb carries this immuneACCESS record with in-frame sequences only. Its versions omit some clonotypes, under half of them owing to an unresolved V gene in the studies checked, with the rest unexplained. The sample table lists 75,000 to 85,000 clones, roughly 87% of them with a count of one. The ten largest clones capture 24% of the sample. According to the study, the label for this sample's time point signals: baseline before first vaccination. The sample here was peripheral blood, taken on day 0 of AZD1222 vaccination. Receptors were obtained from an adult in good health.

The chain uses TRBV19 and TRBJ1-2; D is unresolved. Trimming cost V 6 bases and J 4 bases, with 15 bases left between them. Germline-derived CDR1 and CDR2 are LNHDA and SQIVND (reference sequence). The CDR3 extends over 14 amino acids. The CDR3 sequence: CASRQTTLVYGYTF. In DNA, the CDR3 is TGTGCCAGTAGGCAGACGACATTGGTCTATGGCTACACCTTC.

The chain combines TRBV18 with TRBJ2-5; D ambiguous. Germline loops: CDR1 KGHSH, CDR2 LQKENI. This CDR3 contains 12 residues. V was trimmed by 4 bases and J by 0 bases, leaving 3 bases between them. CDR3 in amino acids: CASSRYQETQYF. Written as DNA, the CDR3 is TGTGCCAGCTCACGCTACCAAGAGACCCAGTACTTC.

The chain employs TRBV7-2 and TRBJ2-1, with 9 bases identical to TRBD2. There are 18 residues in the CDR3. Looked up from germline, CDR1 is SGHTA and CDR2 is FQGNSA. Germline trimming cut 5 bases from V and 0 bases from J; bases unmatched to any gene: 11. CDR3 sequence: CASSVPGLARSSYNEQFF. The CDR3, as DNA: TGTGCCAGCAGCGTCCCGGGACTAGCCCGGAGCTCCTACAATGAGCAGTTCTTC.

The count of this clone is one. The chain recombines TRBV30 with TRBJ1-5; maybe TRBD1 (5 bases). CDR1 GTSNPN and CDR2 SVGIG come from the germline V gene (reference sequence). The CDR3 has 14 residues. V was shortened by 0 bases and J by 7 bases, with 13 bases between the two germline ends. The CDR3 loop reads CAWSVGGDGQPQHF. CDR3 nucleotide sequence: TGTGCCTGGAGTGTTGGAGGGGATGGGCAGCCCCAGCATTTT.

The chain carries TRBV5-4 and TRBJ1-1; D unresolved. The CDR3 contains 13 residues. V was trimmed by 5 bases and J by 4 bases, leaving 12 bases between them. From germline, CDR1 is SGHNT and CDR2 YYREEE (reference sequence). DNA for the CDR3: TGTGCCAGCAGATTGTGGGGTGGCACTGAAGCTTTCTTT. Translating it yields CASRLWGGTEAFF.

This clone was found once. This chain joins TRBV5-1 and TRBJ1-1; D remains unclear. Germline V CDR1 and CDR2: SGHRS, YFSETQ. CDR3 size: 13 residues. V lost 3 bases and J lost 4, with 10 bases in between. The DNA of the CDR3 is TGCGCCAGCAGCTCACCGGGGAGCACTGAAGCTTTCTTT. Encoded protein: CASSSPGSTEAFF.